These T cell receptor beta chains were read from a single sample in a study of cytomegalovirus exposure and HLA in healthy donors. The table came from immunoSEQ multiplex PCR; TCRdb's copy has only in-frame clones and leaves some out. The sample yields approximately 89,000 clones, 75% to 90% seen once. The sequenced sample was PBMCs. These receptors all stem from a man in his forties in good health and CMV-seropositive. CDR3s include the opening cysteine and the closing phenylalanine or tryptophan. A D gene is named only where the DNA matches it firmly. Rows give clone size only sometimes, using once, few, many, or a class for an expanded clone.

>TRBD1|TRBJ2-3|-|TRBV28
TGTGCCAGCAGCAGGGGGAATACGCAGTATTTT
CASSRGNTQYF
>TRBD2|TRBJ2-7|-|TRBV9
TGTGCCAGCAGCCCACGGGAGGGACTCTCGTACGAGCAGTACTTC
CASSPREGLSYEQYF
>-|TRBJ2-7|-|TRBV19
TGTGCCAGTAGCCCCTCCCGCAGGAACTACGAGCAGTACTTC
CASSPSRRNYEQYF
>-|TRBJ1-1|-|TRBV18
TGTGCCAGCTCACCAAGAGTACAGGGTAACACTGAAGCTTTCTTT
CASSPRVQGNTEAFF
>-|TRBJ1-1|-|TRBV6-1
TGTGCCAGCAGTGAAGGCCCGGGGAACACTGAAGCTTTCTTT
CASSEGPGNTEAFF
>TRBD1|TRBJ1-2|once|TRBV7-6
TGTGCCAGCAGCTTAGTGACAGGGCTCGTCTACACCTTC
CASSLVTGLVYTF
>-|TRBJ1-1|-|TRBV11-2
TGTGCCAGCAGCGTGGGACAAGCGAGAACTGAAGCTTTCTTT
CASSVGQARTEAFF
>TRBD1|TRBJ1-6|few|TRBV5-6
TGTGCCAGCAGCTTGCCAGGGGGTTCTAATTCACCCCTCCACTTT
CASSLPGGSNSPLHF
>TRBD2|TRBJ2-1|-|TRBV5-1
TGCGCCAGCAGCTTGGATGGACTAGCGGGGGACTCCTACAATGAGCAGTTCTTC
CASSLDGLAGDSYNEQFF
>TRBD1|TRBJ1-2|once|TRBV6-5
TGTGCCAGCAGGGATTACAGGGGAGGCTACACCTTC
CASRDYRGGYTF
>TRBD1|TRBJ1-1|-|TRBV5-1
TGCGCCAGCAGCTCGACAGGGAACGCTGAAGCTTTCTTT
CASSSTGNAEAFF
>-|TRBJ2-5|-|TRBV6-1
TGTGCCAGCAGCGCGACAGAAATTCAAGAGACCCAGTACTTC
CASSATEIQETQYF
>TRBD1|TRBJ2-7|-|TRBV5-1
TGCGCCAGCAGCTTGGCTGGTGGGACAGGTCACGAGCAGTACTTC
CASSLAGGTGHEQYF
>-|TRBJ1-1|-|TRBV6-1
TGTGCCACCGACTGGAACACTGAAGCTTTCTTT
CATDWNTEAFF
>TRBD1|TRBJ2-1|-|TRBV18
TGTGCCAGCTCACCGGACAGGGGCAGCTCCTACAATGAGCAGTTCTTC
CASSPDRGSSYNEQFF
>TRBD1|TRBJ1-4|-|TRBV28
TGTGCCAGCAGTTGGCAGTTACCCGGGACAGTTGGTGAAAAACTGTTTTTT
CASSWQLPGTVGEKLFF
>-|TRBJ1-6|-|TRBV18
TGTGCCAGCTCATCGCAGGGCACCTATAATTCACCCCTCCACTTT
CASSSQGTYNSPLHF
>-|TRBJ1-5|-|TRBV19
TGTGCCAGTAGACGAGAGGGGGGGAGCAATCAGCCCCAGCATTTT
CASRREGGSNQPQHF
>TRBD1|TRBJ1-2|once|TRBV6-5
TGTACCAGCAGTACCTCTGATCGACAGGGCGGTGGCTACACCTTC
CTSSTSDRQGGGYTF
>-|TRBJ1-6|few|TRBV27
TGTGCCAGCAGTTTAGGGCTGGGCAGGGGCGCCAATTCACCCCTCCACTTT
CASSLGLGRGANSPLHF
>TRBD1|TRBJ2-7|-|TRBV12-5
TGTGCTAGTGGTTTGGCCCCGCCACAGGGGGCGTCCAACTACGAGCAGTACTTC
CASGLAPPQGASNYEQYF
>-|TRBJ1-1|few|TRBV5-6
TGTGCCAGCAGCTTGATACGGACAGAGAACACTGAAGCTTTCTTT
CASSLIRTENTEAFF
>TRBD1|TRBJ2-7|-|TRBV28
TGTGCCAGCAGGAGAACAGGGGGCTCCTACGAGCAGTACTTC
CASRRTGGSYEQYF
>-|TRBJ1-2|-|TRBV14
TGTGCCAGCAGCCAAGCCCCCGTCGGCTACACCTTC
CASSQAPVGYTF
>-|TRBJ1-3|-|TRBV6-5
TGTGCCAGCAGTTACTCGGCAGCAGGGTCTGGAAACACCATATATTTT
CASSYSAAGSGNTIYF
>-|TRBJ2-7|-|TRBV28
TGTGCCAGCAGTCCCCCTAGGGAGGAGCAGTACTTC
CASSPPREEQYF
>-|TRBJ2-7|-|TRBV21-1
TGTGCCAGCAGCAAAAGGCCCGGACAGGGTTCCTACGAGCAGTACTTC
CASSKRPGQGSYEQYF
>TRBD1|TRBJ2-3|-|TRBV19
TGTGCCAGTACACGGACAGGGGGGACAGATACGCAGTATTTT
CASTRTGGTDTQYF
>TRBD1|TRBJ1-1|-|TRBV9
TGTGCCAGCAGCCCCAGGGACAGCATGAACACTGAAGCTTTCTTT
CASSPRDSMNTEAFF
>TRBD1|TRBJ2-7|-|TRBV14
TGTGCCAGCAGCCCCCCGGACAGGGTCCGGGCCTACGAGCAGTACTTC
CASSPPDRVRAYEQYF
>TRBD2|TRBJ2-7|-|TRBV20-1
TGCAGTGCGAGCGGGGGGGCCGGACAGTACTTC
CSASGGAGQYF
>TRBD2|TRBJ2-3|-|TRBV11-2
TGTGCCAGCAGCTCCACCCGAACATTAGCGGGGCCTAGCACAGATACGCAGTATTTT
CASSSTRTLAGPSTDTQYF
>TRBD1|TRBJ2-4|-|TRBV19
TGTGCCAGTAGCCCAGGGACAGGGCTAAACATTCAGTACTTC
CASSPGTGLNIQYF
>TRBD2|TRBJ2-3|once|TRBV4-1
TGCGCCAGCAGCCGACTAGCGGCTAGCACAGATACGCAGTATTTT
CASSRLAASTDTQYF
>-|TRBJ2-1|-|TRBV21-1
TGTGCCAGCAGCATAGGTCGTTCCGTCACTAGCGAAAGGTCCTACAATGAGCAGTTCTTC
CASSIGRSVTSERSYNEQFF
>TRBD1|TRBJ2-1|-|TRBV29-1
TGCAGCGTGGCCGGGACAGGGGCGGGGAATGAGCAGTTCTTC
CSVAGTGAGNEQFF
>-|TRBJ2-7|-|TRBV7-9
TGTGCCAGCAGCTTAGAATCCTTTGCCTACGAGCAGTACTTC
CASSLESFAYEQYF
>-|TRBJ1-5|-|TRBV25-1
TGTGCCAGCAGTCCTCCGGGTCCGAGGGATCAGCCCCAGCATTTT
CASSPPGPRDQPQHF
>TRBD1|TRBJ2-2|-|TRBV10-1
TGCGCCAGCGCACAGGGGGGCACCGGGGAGCTGTTTTTT
CASAQGGTGELFF
>-|TRBJ2-1|-|TRBV29-1
TGCAGCGTTGAAAATATTGAGCAGTTCTTC
CSVENIEQFF
>TRBD1|TRBJ2-5|-|TRBV5-1
TGCGCCAGCAGCCCCGCAGGGGGCGCGGGAGAGACCCAGTACTTC
CASSPAGGAGETQYF
>-|TRBJ1-1|-|TRBV7-6
TGTGCCAGCAGCTTATCTTTGAACACTGAAGCTTTCTTT
CASSLSLNTEAFF
>-|TRBJ1-4|-|TRBV18
TGTGCCAGCTCACCACCGGAGGGGAGGGGAAAACTGTTTTTT
CASSPPEGRGKLFF
>-|TRBJ2-1|-|TRBV15
TGTGCCACCAGCAAAAGGGGTTCAAGCTCCTACAATGAGCAGTTCTTC
CATSKRGSSSYNEQFF
>-|TRBJ1-5|once|TRBV6-6
TGTGCCAGTAGAACAGGGAAAGACAATCAGCCCCAGCATTTT
CASRTGKDNQPQHF
>-|TRBJ2-7|-|TRBV27
TGTGCCAGCAGGAGAAACCCTCTAGCGACAACCTACGAGCAGTACTTC
CASRRNPLATTYEQYF
>-|TRBJ1-6|-|TRBV5-6
TGTGCCAGCAGCTTGGCCACAGCCGTTGGTTCACCCCTCCACTTT
CASSLATAVGSPLHF
>TRBD1|TRBJ2-1|-|TRBV5-1
TGCGCCAGCAGCTTGACCCAGGGGGCGCACAATGAGCAGTTCTTC
CASSLTQGAHNEQFF